The TCR beta chain under discussion was sequenced for a study of blood T cell repertoires in COVID-19 (TCRdb year 2020). Background on the whole study: Samples from collaborators originated in the United States, Italy and Spain and spanned both the acute and convalescent phases of COVID-19. The prospective study material was composed of cDNA or gDNA derived from T cells, B-cell-depleted T cells, or PBMCs. Deeply sampled blood TCRbeta repertoires from subjects exposed to, actively infected with, or recovered from COVID-19 were included in the dataset. A freely available public database, intended as a resource for researchers studying the immune response to SARS-CoV-2, is where the repertoires were released. Samples were obtained from the ongoing ImmuneRACE study (first 160 participants) and from roughly 1,300 subjects provided by 6 global collaborators. The sample metadata nearly always contained a de-identified subject ID, COVID-19 status, age in years and sex. Where available, HLA class I and class II types were taken from metadata supplied by the sample provider and were not determined by assay-based typing.

Participants in the prospective study were aged roughly 18 to 95 years, lived in some 24 United States geographic areas, and enrolled through a virtual design. Cohort assignment in the prospective study relied on participant-reported clinical history from a screening survey and a study questionnaire. Exposed participants were defined as having been in contact with someone with a PCR-confirmed or clinician-diagnosed COVID-19 case within 2 weeks of study entry. In the prospective study, mobile phlebotomists collected whole blood, serum and a nasopharyngeal or oropharyngeal swab from each participant. Over a roughly 2-month period, participants in the prospective study had the option of providing additional blood draws and questionnaires. Before DNA extraction, prospective study blood samples were shipped either frozen or at room temperature. Points the paper makes about the study in general: The amount of clinical and demographic metadata varied by source and participant and was provided uncurated.

TCRbeta CDR3 regions were amplified from genomic DNA using the immunoSEQ Assay, a bias-controlled multiplex PCR. In the paper's pipeline: Nucleated cell counts per sample were estimated from amplification of reference gene primers within the assay. Sequence reads were collapsed and filtered to measure the absolute abundance of every unique TCRbeta CDR3 rearrangement. For each sample, productive Simpson clonality was calculated as the square root of Simpson's diversity index over productive rearrangements. This is the immuneACCESS table as TCRdb keeps it, with only in-frame sequences that have V and J called. A part of the clones is gone; compared with another copy, unresolved V genes explain less than half, and the rest is unexplained. V and J calls and clone size are given by that table; D and trimming were obtained from the DNA. The sample contains about 300,000 clones, less than 85% of them found a single time. Jointly, the top ten make up 1.5% to 2% of the sample.

Spanning cysteine to phenylalanine, the CDR3 consists of 11 amino acids. Of all the DNA, just the CDR3 is kept, 33 bases in frame from base 1. According to the germline V gene, CDR1 reads SNHLY and CDR2 reads FYNNEI. V sheds 7 bases and J sheds 5 bases, leaving 8 bases between their ends. Of note for this clone: No antigen is known for it. Base quality data are lacking; no much larger clone is found one base away.

The sample taken for sequencing was PBMCs or T cells enriched from blood (not recorded which). This sequence was found in a woman in her 30s who had been exposed to COVID-19. The chain employs TRBV2 and TRBJ2-5; too little of a D gene remains to name it. The CDR3 in this case is CASTQEETQYF. The nucleotide sequence is TGTGCCAGCACCCAAGAGGAGACCCAGTACTTC.